Listed below are T cell receptor beta chains from one sample, sequenced in a study of T cells in localized non-small cell lung cancer. Generated by immunoSEQ multiplex PCR, the TCRdb table keeps only in-frame clones and is missing some. The sample lists approximately 80,000 clones; more than 70% were seen once. The sample consisted of peripheral blood, taken before any cancer treatment. The receptors were gathered from an older female donor with stage I lung adenocarcinoma. CDR3s include the opening cysteine and the closing phenylalanine or tryptophan. A D gene is named only where the DNA matches it firmly. A row's size may be missing; if present it is once, few, many or a size class.

>TRBJ2-6|TRBV27|TRBD1|-
CASSLDRGRSGANVLTF
TGTGCCAGCAGTTTGGACAGGGGTAGAAGTGGGGCCAACGTCCTGACTTTC
>TRBJ2-7|TRBV10-3|TRBD2|-
CAISGTSGRGSYEQYF
TGTGCCATCAGTGGGACTAGCGGGAGAGGTTCGTACGAGCAGTACTTC
>TRBJ2-2|TRBV29-1|-|once
CSHRQANTGELFF
TGCAGCCATAGACAGGCGAACACCGGGGAGCTGTTTTTT
>TRBJ1-1|TRBV11-3|-|-
CASSNTGYTEAFF
TGTGCCAGCAGTAACACCGGATACACTGAAGCTTTCTTT
>TRBJ2-3|TRBV19|-|-
CASSIQGRTDTQYF
TGTGCCAGTAGTATCCAGGGACGCACAGATACGCAGTATTTT
>TRBJ1-6|TRBV6-1|-|-
CASSGRVGGNSPLHF
TGTGCCAGCAGCGGGCGGGTTGGTGGGAATTCACCCCTCCACTTT
>TRBJ2-2|TRBV9|TRBD2|-
CASSVVVGTSGIGTGELFF
TGTGCCAGCAGCGTAGTGGTAGGGACTAGCGGGATCGGAACCGGGGAGCTGTTTTTT
>TRBJ1-1|TRBV7-2|-|-
CASSFGPGNTEAFF
TGTGCCAGCAGCTTCGGACCGGGGAACACTGAAGCTTTCTTT
>TRBJ1-2|TRBV14|TRBD1|few
CASSHRQGIYGYTF
TGTGCCAGCAGCCACCGACAGGGCATCTATGGCTACACCTTC
>TRBJ1-2|TRBV28|-|few
CASSLFSGGGLGYGYTF
TGTGCCAGCAGTTTGTTCTCTGGTGGGGGGCTTGGCTATGGCTACACCTTC
>TRBJ2-5|TRBV27|-|-
CASSESWGEETQYF
TGTGCCAGCAGTGAAAGCTGGGGAGAAGAGACCCAGTACTTC
>TRBJ1-1|TRBV7-9|TRBD1|-
CASSWTGTGTIMNTEAFF
TGTGCCAGCAGCTGGACCGGGACAGGTACTATCATGAACACTGAAGCTTTCTTT
>TRBJ1-1|TRBV4-3|-|once
CASSQLIGAEAFF
TGCGCCAGCAGCCAATTAATAGGCGCTGAAGCTTTCTTT
>TRBJ1-1|TRBV5-1|-|once
CASSFSPGTEAFF
TGCGCCAGCAGCTTCTCTCCTGGTACTGAAGCTTTCTTT
>TRBJ2-2|TRBV6-1|-|-
CASSEVRTRLAGELFF
TGTGCCAGCAGTGAAGTTAGGACACGATTAGCCGGGGAGCTGTTTTTT
>TRBJ1-2|TRBV11-2|-|-
CASSPPGLQATNYGYTF
TGTGCCAGCAGTCCTCCAGGGTTGCAGGCAACTAACTATGGCTACACCTTC
>TRBJ2-7|TRBV10-3|-|once
CAISDPGTSYEQYF
TGTGCCATCAGTGACCCCGGGACAAGCTACGAGCAGTACTTC
>TRBJ1-2|TRBV7-2|-|-
CASSPDSMGGYTF
TGTGCCAGCAGCCCGGACAGCATGGGTGGCTACACCTTC
>TRBJ2-7|TRBV30|-|-
CAWSVLGEAYEQYF
TGTGCCTGGAGTGTACTAGGCGAAGCCTACGAGCAGTACTTC
>TRBJ2-3|TRBV4-1|-|-
CASSQDSGKGRATDTQYF
TGCGCCAGCAGCCAAGACTCGGGAAAGGGCAGGGCCACAGATACGCAGTATTTT
>TRBJ1-1|TRBV5-4|TRBD1|-
CASRSTGVDTEAFF
TGTGCCAGCAGATCAACAGGGGTGGACACTGAAGCTTTCTTT
>TRBJ2-1|TRBV4-2|TRBD1|-
CASSQGWRTGGINEQFF
TGTGCCAGCAGCCAGGGTTGGCGGACAGGGGGCATCAATGAGCAGTTCTTC
>TRBJ2-2|TRBV29-1|TRBD2|few
CSVWLSGRASGELFF
TGCAGCGTGTGGTTAAGCGGGAGGGCGAGCGGGGAGCTGTTTTTT
>TRBJ1-5|TRBV7-9|-|-
CASSPNSGSRSQPQHF
TGTGCCAGCAGCCCTAATTCTGGGTCAAGGAGCCAGCCCCAGCATTTT
>TRBJ2-5|TRBV7-2|TRBD2|-
CASSLATGTSGGETQYF
TGTGCCAGCAGCTTAGCCACCGGGACTAGCGGGGGAGAGACCCAGTACTTC
>TRBJ2-2|TRBV25-1|TRBD2|-
CASEWTSGRRSTGELFF
TGTGCCAGCGAATGGACTAGCGGGAGGCGGAGCACCGGGGAGCTGTTTTTT
>TRBJ1-1|TRBV29-1|-|-
CSVVGAPNTEAFF
TGCAGCGTCGTAGGGGCCCCGAACACTGAAGCTTTCTTT
>TRBJ2-5|TRBV15|-|-
CATSRPLGGQETQYF
TGTGCCACCAGCAGACCCCTCGGGGGCCAAGAGACCCAGTACTTC
>TRBJ2-2|TRBV4-1|TRBD1|-
CASSQDRGDRARTGELFF
TGCGCCAGCAGCCAAGATCGCGGGGACAGGGCGAGGACCGGGGAGCTGTTTTTT
>TRBJ2-1|TRBV18|-|-
CASSPDVDEQFF
TGTGCCAGCTCACCGGATGTGGATGAGCAGTTCTTC
>TRBJ2-1|TRBV1|-|-
CTSSQDCVGLAGIRGEQFF
TGCACCAGCAGCCAAGATTGCGTCGGACTAGCGGGAATAAGAGGAGAGCAGTTCTTC
>TRBJ1-4|TRBV9|-|-
CASSVGAPEWTTNEKLFF
TGTGCCAGCAGCGTAGGAGCCCCCGAGTGGACAACTAATGAAAAACTGTTTTTT
>TRBJ2-4|TRBV29-1|-|-
CSVGEAKNIQYF
TGCAGCGTTGGCGAAGCCAAAAACATTCAGTACTTC
>TRBJ1-2|TRBV7-2|-|-
CASSLVAAEANYGYTF
TGTGCCAGCAGCTTAGTTGCGGCCGAAGCTAACTATGGCTACACCTTC
>TRBJ2-7|TRBV5-1|TRBD1|-
CASKIEDRSSYEQYF
TGCGCCAGCAAAATCGAGGACAGGAGCTCCTACGAGCAGTACTTC
>TRBJ1-1|TRBV19|-|-
CASSQGWGISTEAFF
TGTGCCAGTAGTCAGGGGTGGGGTATCAGCACTGAAGCTTTCTTT
>TRBJ1-5|TRBV5-1|-|-
CASSLNSINQPQHF
TGCGCCAGCAGCTTGAACAGTATCAATCAGCCCCAGCATTTT
>TRBJ2-5|TRBV4-2|-|-
CASSQEGGGKETQYF
TGTGCCAGCAGCCAAGAAGGGGGGGGAAAAGAGACCCAGTACTTC
>TRBJ1-1|TRBV12-5|-|few
CASLLNTEAFF
TGTGCTAGTCTATTGAACACTGAAGCTTTCTTT
>TRBJ1-5|TRBV5-1|-|few
CASSFGDGHQPQHF
TGCGCCAGCAGCTTCGGGGACGGCCATCAGCCCCAGCATTTT
>TRBJ2-7|TRBV6-6|-|-
CASTKPGARSYEQYF
TGTGCCAGCACTAAGCCGGGGGCTCGCTCCTACGAGCAGTACTTC
>TRBJ1-2|TRBV5-4|TRBD1|-
CASSLDRGRSGYTF
TGTGCCAGCAGCTTGGACAGGGGGCGGTCTGGCTACACCTTC
>TRBJ2-1|TRBV7-3|-|-
CASSLMVGAGYNEQFF
TGTGCCAGCAGCTTAATGGTCGGCGCGGGCTACAATGAGCAGTTCTTC
>TRBJ2-7|TRBV27|-|-
CASSPFGQGTYEQYF
-
>TRBJ1-5|TRBV5-1|TRBD1|-
CASSSGQPNQPQHF
TGCGCCAGCAGCTCGGGACAGCCCAATCAGCCCCAGCATTTT
>TRBJ1-1|TRBV9|-|few
CASSVAAGIRNTEAFF
TGTGCCAGCAGCGTAGCGGCAGGGATAAGGAACACTGAAGCTTTCTTT
>TRBJ2-7|TRBV4-3|-|-
CASSQVQGIGEQYF
TGCGCCAGCAGCCAAGTACAGGGAATTGGCGAGCAGTACTTC
>TRBJ1-5|TRBV7-2|-|-
CASSLGGFNQPQHF
TGTGCCAGCAGCTTGGGGGGTTTCAATCAGCCCCAGCATTTT
>TRBJ2-1|TRBV4-2|TRBD2|-
CASSHDLVPAGNNEQFF
TGTGCCAGCAGCCATGATCTAGTACCAGCGGGAAACAATGAGCAGTTCTTC
>TRBJ2-7|TRBV27|TRBD2|-
CASRAGLAGLYEQYF
TGTGCCAGCAGGGCGGGACTAGCGGGTCTCTACGAGCAGTACTTC